Sequencing of this T cell receptor (beta chain) was carried out in a study of T cells in Graves' hyperthyroidism and ophthalmopathy. On the study more broadly: Peripheral blood sampling occurred at initial diagnosis, before any treatment.

Regarding the study as a whole: Most clonotypes that expanded in the thyroid above 0.001 also showed up in blood.

RNA transcripts served as the template for amplifying TCR beta CDR3 regions. A first-round RT-PCR of the TCR CDR3 used the HTBI primer set. TCRdb re-derived calls from the multiplex PCR reads in MiXCR, one entry per CDR3 protein. The sample yields fewer than 350,000 distinct CDR3 sequences, approximately 18% seen once. Concerning this clonotype: Its target is not known.

CDR3 size: 17 residues. CDR1 and CDR2 from the germline V gene are SGHDT and YYEEEE. V dropped 4 bases and J dropped 6 bases, with 23 bases sitting between them. This sequence joins TRBV5-6 and TRBJ2-4; D possibly corresponds to TRBD2 (7 bases). The receptor was derived from a woman between 40 and 50 years old with Graves' ophthalmopathy. Sequenced: blood. This CDR3 reads CASSPAGLSGAGNIQYF. CDR3 in DNA: TGTGCCAGCAGCCCCGCGGGACTATCGGGGGCGGGAAACATTCAGTACTTC.